This T cell receptor (beta chain) was captured in a study of blood T cell repertoires in COVID-19. The wider study: Acute and convalescent COVID-19 samples came from the United States, Italy and Spain. The analysed material was cDNA or gDNA that came from T cells, B-cell-depleted T cells, or PBMCs.

The CDR3 has 15 amino acids. Germline V gene lookup returns CDR1 SGDLS and CDR2 YYNGEE. V lost 3 bases to trimming and J lost 7 bases, with 17 bases between them. In the source study's methods: Estimated nucleated cell counts came from reference gene primer amplification. Libraries were prepared by immunoSEQ multiplex PCR; TCRdb keeps only in-frame clonotypes and omits some of them. The DNA gave D and trimming, while V, J and clone size come from that table. The sample contains 150,000 to 200,000 clones, approximately 83% of which appear only once. The sequence was collected from a man aged 45 to 65 with active or convalescent COVID-19. Sequencing input: peripheral blood. V and J are TRBV9 and TRBJ2-1; the D gene is possibly TRBD1 (5 bases). CDR3 coding DNA: TGTGCCAGCAGCGAGGGGTGGACGGCCACAAATGAGCAGTTCTTC. It yields the protein CASSEGWTATNEQFF.